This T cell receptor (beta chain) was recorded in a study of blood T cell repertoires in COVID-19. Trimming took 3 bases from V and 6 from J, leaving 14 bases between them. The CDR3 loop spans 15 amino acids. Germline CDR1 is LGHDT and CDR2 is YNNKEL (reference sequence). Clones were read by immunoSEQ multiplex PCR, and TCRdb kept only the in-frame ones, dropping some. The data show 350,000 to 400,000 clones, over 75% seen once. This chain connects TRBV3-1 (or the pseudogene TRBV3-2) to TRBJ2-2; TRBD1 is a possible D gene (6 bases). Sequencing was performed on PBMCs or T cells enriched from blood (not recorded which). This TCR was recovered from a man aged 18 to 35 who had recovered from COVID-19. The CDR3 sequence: CASSHPGRGSGELFF. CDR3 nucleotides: TGTGCCAGCAGCCATCCGGGAAGGGGGTCCGGGGAGCTGTTTTTT.